Below are 28 T cell receptor beta chains sequenced from a single sample in a study of blood T cell repertoires in COVID-19. The protocol was immunoSEQ multiplex PCR, while the TCRdb copy is restricted to in-frame clones and leaves out a portion. The profile shows 110,000 or so clones, roughly 85% of them singletons. The sequenced sample was peripheral blood. All receptors derive from a woman aged 55-70 years with acute or convalescent COVID-19.

CDR3 protein: CASSQARSSSYEQYF. DNA for the CDR3: TGCGCCAGCAGCCAAGCCCGTTCCAGCTCCTACGAGCAGTACTTC. The chain uses TRBV4-3 and TRBJ2-7; no reliable D call. In germline, CDR1 is LGHNA, CDR2 YSLEER. This CDR3 has 15 amino acids. V shed 1 base and J shed 0 bases, with 10 bases lying between them.

The sample holds one count of this clone. The V gene is TRBV5-8, the J gene TRBJ1-2; 8 bases map to TRBD1. CDR1 and CDR2 from the germline V gene are SGHTS and YDEGEE. The CDR3 consists of 14 residues. The V and J ends lost 3 bases and 5 bases, in that order; junction bases with no gene match: 6. CDR3: CASSSQQGVYGYTF. The DNA for the CDR3 is TGTGCCAGCAGCTCGCAACAGGGGGTATATGGCTACACCTTC.

V is TRBV5-1 and J is TRBJ1-3; D uncertain. V gave up 0 bases and J gave up 4 bases, with 8 bases separating them. Germline lookup yields CDR1 SGHRS and CDR2 YFSETQ. This CDR3 is built from 14 residues. As DNA, the CDR3 is TGCGCCAGCAGCTTGGGCGGCGGAGGAAACACCATATATTTT. Translated, it gives CASSLGGGGNTIYF.

The chain links TRBV7-9 to TRBJ1-1, with TRBD1 matching over 9 bases. The length of the CDR3 is 18 residues. Trimming took 4 bases from V and 3 from J; bases not matched to a gene: 15. CDR1 and CDR2 from the germline V gene are SEHNR and FQNEAQ (reference sequence). CDR3 DNA: TGTGCCAGCAGCTCACCCCGGGACAGGGCATTTACGGACACTGAAGCTTTCTTT. Protein sequence: CASSSPRDRAFTDTEAFF. The entire variable domain, with the rest obtained from reference TRBV7-9 and TRBJ1-1, is as follows: DTGVSQNPRHKITKRGQNVTFRCDPISEHNRLYWYRQTLGQGPEFLTYFQNEAQLEKSRLLSDRFSAERPKGSFSTLEIQRTEQGDSAMYLCASSSPRDRAFTDTEAFFGQGTRLTVV.

This sequence joins TRBV18 and TRBJ2-7; TRBD1 agrees at 8 bases. V dropped 1 base and J dropped 6; count of bases not matched to a gene: 8. Germline V gene sequence: CDR1 KGHSH, CDR2 LQKENI. CDR3 size: 15 residues. CDR3 loop: CASSPLQQGAGEQYF. In DNA, the CDR3 is TGTGCCAGCTCACCACTACAGCAGGGGGCAGGCGAGCAGTACTTC.

The V call is TRBV28, the J call TRBJ1-2; TRBD1 matches 7 bases. CDR1 is MDHEN and CDR2 is SYDVKM in the germline V gene. V trimming: 6 bases; J trimming: 4 bases; junction bases outside the gene matches: 5. The length of the CDR3 is 13 residues. The CDR3 spells CASRSTGVYGYTF. In DNA form, the CDR3 reads TGTGCCAGCAGGTCTACAGGGGTCTATGGCTACACCTTC.

The rearrangement links TRBV5-6 to TRBJ1-6; D gene uncertain. This CDR3 has 14 amino acids. Germline lookup yields CDR1 SGHDT and CDR2 YYEEEE. V lost 1 base and J 10 bases, leaving 12 bases between the germline ends. In DNA, the CDR3 is TGTGCCAGCAGCTTGTGGGAGACGGGATCACCCCTCCACTTT. Its translation is CASSLWETGSPLHF. The full variable domain, in which reference TRBV5-6 and TRBJ1-6 provide the parts outside the CDR3, is DAGVTQSPTHLIKTRGQQVTLRCSPKSGHDTVSWYQQALGQGPQFIFQYYEEEERQRGNFPDRFSGHQFPNYSSELNVNALLLGDSALYLCASSLWETGSPLHFGNGTRLTVT.

The genes are TRBV29-1 and TRBJ1-1; possible D gene TRBD1, 5 bases. V was trimmed by 1 base and J by 6 bases, leaving 6 bases between them. This CDR3 spans 11 amino acids. The germline CDR1 and CDR2 sequences are SQVTM and ANQGSEA. CDR3 sequence: CSVEAQAEAFF. The CDR3 DNA is TGCAGCGTTGAAGCACAGGCTGAAGCTTTCTTT.

The chain is built from TRBV28 and TRBJ1-6, with D possibly TRBD1 on 5 matching bases. Germline CDR1 MDHEN, CDR2 SYDVKM. This CDR3 is 14 amino acids long. Trimming cost V 3 bases and J 7 bases, with 10 bases left between them. The CDR3 bases are TGTGCCAGCAGTTTGTGGCAGGGAAATTCACCCCTCCACTTT. Amino acids: CASSLWQGNSPLHF.

The chain couples TRBV6-5 to TRBJ1-4; 7 nucleotides align to TRBD1. This CDR3 comprises 16 residues. The germline V gene encodes CDR1 MNHEY and CDR2 SVGAGI. The V gene end was trimmed by 1 base and the J gene end by 5 bases; junction bases not matched to a gene: 7. CDR3 protein: CASSYLQGTKNEKLFF. The CDR3 region has the DNA TGTGCCAGCAGTTACTTACAGGGGACAAAAAATGAAAAACTGTTTTTT.

This chain connects TRBV18 to TRBJ2-3, with no clear D. The ends were cut back, 4 bases at V and 0 bases at J, with 8 bases in the middle. The CDR3 spans 14 residues. Germline assignment: CDR1 KGHSH and CDR2 LQKENI. CDR3 coding DNA: TGTGCCAGCTCACGGTCCAGGAGCACAGATACGCAGTATTTT. The encoded protein is CASSRSRSTDTQYF.

This chain uses TRBV5-6 with TRBJ2-1; no firm D call. The CDR3 extends over 15 amino acids. Trimming pared 0 bases from V and 8 bases from J, leaving 15 bases between. CDR1 and CDR2 (germline): SGHDT, YYEEEE. Written as DNA, the CDR3 is TGTGCCAGCAGCTTGGAGCTCGAACCCCTGGATGAGCAGTTCTTC. It specifies CASSLELEPLDEQFF.

The V and J genes are TRBV18 and TRBJ2-7, with TRBD1 identical over 7 bases. The V segment lost 3 bases and the J segment 2 bases; nucleotides outside the gene matches: 7. The V gene's germline CDR1 is KGHSH and CDR2 LQKENI. This CDR3 spans 15 amino acids. The CDR3 region is CASSPQDRPAYEQYF. The CDR3 coding sequence is TGTGCCAGCTCACCTCAGGACAGGCCGGCCTACGAGCAGTACTTC.

Only a few counts were recorded for this clone. The gene calls are TRBV9 and TRBJ2-3; TRBD2 agrees at 8 bases. V lost 1 base, J lost 4 bases, and 5 bases stayed unmatched. This CDR3 has 15 residues. Germline assignment: CDR1 SGDLS and CDR2 YYNGEE. CDR3: CASSVRAGVSDTQYF. Written as DNA, the CDR3 is TGTGCCAGCAGCGTACGAGCGGGAGTCTCAGATACGCAGTATTTT.

The chain carries TRBV9 and TRBJ1-3; 11 bases map to TRBD1. CDR3 size: 17 residues. The germline gives CDR1 SGDLS, CDR2 YYNGEE. The J segment lost 4 bases and the V segment lost 3 bases, leaving 9 bases of the junction unmatched. This chain's CDR3 is CASSAGQGAKAGNTIYF. The CDR3 DNA reads as TGTGCCAGCAGCGCTGGACAGGGGGCGAAGGCCGGAAACACCATATATTTT.

The sample holds one count of this clone. J is TRBJ1-5 and V is TRBV9; 7 bases line up with TRBD1. The CDR3 loop spans 17 amino acids. Germline V gene data show CDR1 as SGDLS and CDR2 as YYNGEE. V was clipped by 0 bases and J by 5 bases; unmatched bases: 11. The DNA for the CDR3 is TGTGCCAGCAGCGTAGGGGACAGTATTTTTCGGGATCAGCCCCAGCATTTT. This translates into CASSVGDSIFRDQPQHF.

The rearrangement links TRBV27 to TRBJ2-1; D is possibly TRBD1 (6 bases). With 9 bases removed from V and 6 bases from J, the gap between germline ends came to 12 bases. The CDR3 has 12 amino acids. Germline values: CDR1 MNHEY, CDR2 SMNVEV (reference sequence). This CDR3 reads CASTGLGNEQFF. The CDR3 DNA is TGTGCCAGTACAGGGTTAGGCAATGAGCAGTTCTTC.

The chain employs TRBV18 and TRBJ1-4, with no clear D. Trimming left V 2 bases short and J 7 bases short, with 20 bases between. CDR1 is KGHSH and CDR2 is LQKENI in the germline V gene. This CDR3 region has 17 residues. The CDR3 DNA follows: TGTGCCAGCTCACCAGGAATGCTGGGGAGTGGTAGTGAAAAACTGTTTTTT. Amino acids: CASSPGMLGSGSEKLFF.

The chain carries TRBV5-6 and TRBJ1-3, with D unclear. The CDR3 is 17 residues long. In germline, CDR1 is SGHDT, CDR2 YYEEEE. Deletions cut 4 bases from V and 1 base from J, with 18 bases between. The CDR3 reads CASSRRHRGSSGNTIYF. CDR3 nucleotides: TGTGCCAGCAGCCGCAGGCATCGGGGTTCTTCTGGAAACACCATATATTTT. Together with reference TRBV5-6 and TRBJ1-3, the CDR3 gives the full variable domain: DAGVTQSPTHLIKTRGQQVTLRCSPKSGHDTVSWYQQALGQGPQFIFQYYEEEERQRGNFPDRFSGHQFPNYSSELNVNALLLGDSALYLCASSRRHRGSSGNTIYFGEGSWLTVV.

This clone has more than one count but fewer than ten. The V and J genes are TRBV5-1 and TRBJ1-2; D is possibly TRBD1 (6 bases). Germline CDR1 SGHRS, CDR2 YFSETQ. There are 16 residues in the CDR3. V was clipped by 3 bases and J by 0 bases, with 15 bases between them. Here the CDR3 reads CASSYGQTRTNYGYTF. In DNA, the CDR3 is TGCGCCAGCAGCTACGGACAGACACGCACTAACTATGGCTACACCTTC.

CDR3 DNA: TGTGCCAGCAGCTCCCTTACGGGTGGGACTGAAGCTTTCTTT. It encodes CASSSLTGGTEAFF. The gene calls are TRBV9 and TRBJ1-1; D unclear. Per germline, CDR1 SGDLS and CDR2 YYNGEE. This CDR3 has 14 residues. The V end lost 4 bases, the J end lost 5 bases, and 15 bases lay between the germline ends. The full variable domain, in which reference TRBV9 and TRBJ1-1 provide the parts outside the CDR3, is DSGVTQTPKHLITATGQRVTLRCSPRSGDLSVYWYQQSLDQGLQFLIQYYNGEERAKGNILERFSAQQFPDLHSELNLSSLELGDSALYFCASSSLTGGTEAFFGQGTRLTVV.

The CDR3 DNA is TGTGCCAGTAGCGAGATCTCTGGAAACACCATATATTTT. Its translation: CASSEISGNTIYF. This chain connects TRBV19 to TRBJ1-3; D is unresolved. The V end was cut by 6 bases, the J end by 0 bases, with 6 bases between. This CDR3 is built from 13 residues. Per germline, CDR1 LNHDA and CDR2 SQIVND (reference sequence). Full variable domain (rest looked up from reference TRBV19 and TRBJ1-3): DGGITQSPKYLFRKEGQNVTLSCEQNLNHDAMYWYRQDPGQGLRLIYYSQIVNDFQKGDIAEGYSVSREKKESFPLTVTSAQKNPTAFYLCASSEISGNTIYFGEGSWLTVV.

This chain links TRBV12-3 or TRBV12-4 with TRBJ1-2, with 7 positions matching TRBD1. V lost 3 bases, J lost 6 bases, and 4 bases stayed unmatched. CDR3 length equals 13 residues. CDR3 amino acids: CASSFYGTDGYTF. The CDR3 nucleotides read TGTGCCAGCAGTTTCTATGGGACAGATGGCTACACCTTC.

The CDR3 coding sequence is TGTGCCTGGAGTGTGGCGGGAGCCGGGCAGTACTTC. It translates to CAWSVAGAGQYF. This sequence joins TRBV30 and TRBJ2-7, with 7 bases identical to TRBD2. Germline-derived CDR1 and CDR2 are GTSNPN and SVGIG (reference sequence). The CDR3 covers 12 residues. Trimming at V came to 0 bases and at J to 9 bases, leaving 5 bases not matched to a gene.

The CDR3 is CASRTGQRGNTIYF. DNA for the CDR3: TGTGCCAGCAGGACGGGCCAGCGGGGAAACACCATATATTTT. The chain has TRBV6-5 and TRBJ1-3, with no clear D. Germline CDR1 MNHEY, CDR2 SVGAGI. The CDR3 spans 14 residues. The germline V and J ends were trimmed by 6 bases and 4 bases, with 13 bases remaining between them.

A few counts support this clone. The chain recombines TRBV5-8 with TRBJ1-5; no clear D. Trimming pared 0 bases from V and 3 bases from J, leaving 10 bases between. The CDR3 is made up of 15 amino acids. In germline, CDR1 is SGHTS, CDR2 YDEGEE. The CDR3 loop reads CASSLGAVTNQPQHF. As DNA, the CDR3 is TGTGCCAGCAGCTTGGGGGCAGTAACCAATCAGCCCCAGCATTTT.

This chain links TRBV5-6 with TRBJ2-2; D unclear. This CDR3 comprises 11 residues. Germline CDR1 is SGHDT and CDR2 is YYEEEE. V lost 1 base and J lost 7, with 2 bases in between. The CDR3 DNA follows: TGTGCCAGCAGCTTGCACGGGGAGCTGTTTTTT. This codes for CASSLHGELFF.

The chain has TRBV7-2 and TRBJ2-7, with 9 bases identical to TRBD1. Per the germline V gene, CDR1 is SGHTA and CDR2 is FQGNSA. This CDR3 spans 17 amino acids. J was trimmed by 4 bases and V by 5 bases; bases with no gene match: 15. The CDR3 spells CASSLRTHTDRGYEQYF. Here the CDR3 DNA reads TGTGCCAGCAGCCTAAGGACCCACACGGACAGGGGATACGAGCAGTACTTC.